What follows is one T cell receptor beta chain and its context. Its antigen remains undetermined. Nothing much larger sits one base from this clone, and base qualities are not available. Taken with the paper, the label for time point translates to: about 28 days (+/-7) after the second vaccine dose. Because spike-specific TCR depth and breadth did not differ between the two schedules, AZD1222 recipients who got a second dose at roughly 4 weeks were pooled with those who got a second dose at roughly 12 weeks. Samples from vaccinated people were obtained from the UK trials COV001 and COV002, which included a single-blind randomized controlled phase 2/3 trial of AZD1222 (ChAdOx1 nCoV-19) in healthy adults. For TCRbeta chain sequencing, PBMC samples were collected from trial participants at day 0 and at day 28 after the second dose. These data come from a study of T cell responses to AZD1222 COVID-19 vaccine (dated by TCRdb to the early 2020s). About the study as a whole: TCR sequencing covered over 230 trial participants: 207 given two doses of AZD1222 and approximately 25 given two doses of MenACWY control vaccine. Trial participants were enrolled into age subgroups of 18-55, 56-69 and 70-plus years, which contained around 150, 28 and 57 TCR-sequenced participants, respectively.

The CDR3 regions of human TCRbeta chains were analyzed by immunosequencing. Regarding the original processing steps: Repertoire TCRs were matched against a reference library of SARS-CoV-2-specific TCRs generated with the MIRA antigen-specificity platform. Breadth was defined as the fraction of unique TCRs that were SARS-CoV-2-associated, and depth was defined as the fraction of total T cells that were SARS-CoV-2-associated. Using the MIRA data, every spike-specific TCR was mapped to the spike region that the TCR reacted to and assigned to either a CD4 or a CD8 class. Log10-transformed breadth and depth values were compared by one-way ANOVA with Sidak's multiple comparisons tests. This immuneACCESS table, as held by TCRdb, lists in-frame sequences with V and J called but not all clones. Of the missing ones, under half trace to an unresolved V gene in checked studies; the others have no known cause. V and J calls and clone size are those listed in that table; D and trimming were worked out from the DNA. In this sample the table shows 70,000 to 80,000 clones, roughly 80% of which occur a single time. Of the sample, about 51% is held by the ten largest clones.

Cut back by 5 bases and 1 base, the V and J ends lie 11 bases apart. From cysteine to phenylalanine, the CDR3 is 14 amino acids long. Of the read, only the CDR3 DNA is kept; its 42 bases are in frame from base 1. CDR1 and CDR2, looked up from the germline V gene, are MDHEN and SYDVKM. Summary of the overall study and its limitations: CD4 TCRs associated with the vaccine covered the entire spike protein, and the dominant responses were in regions 160-218 and 743-854. The 56-69-year group was small, and its depth increase did not reach significance, likely because of low power. Conclusions about previously exposed vaccinees are limited, since just six or seven AZD1222 recipients were seropositive for SARS-CoV-2 at baseline. Reportedly, close to half of the unique spike-specific TCRs recognized epitopes lying outside the regions that are mutated in the B.1.351 and B.1.1.7 variants. Participants were mostly white British and included more females than males, and it was suggested by the authors that clonal diversity may have been underestimated. No day 14 peak-response samples were available, so repertoires were characterized only after the peak T cell response. Spike-specific TCR breadth and depth rose significantly after two AZD1222 doses compared with day 0 and with MenACWY recipients.

The V and J segments used are TRBV28 and TRBJ1-1; the D gene is possibly TRBD1, with 5 bases matching. This receptor was identified in an adult who received the AZD1222 COVID-19 vaccine. The material was peripheral blood, obtained 28 days after the second AZD1222 dose. The CDR3 region has the sequence CASSPRQRNTEAFF. The DNA reads as follows: TGTGCCAGCAGTCCGAGACAGAGGAACACTGAAGCTTTCTTT.